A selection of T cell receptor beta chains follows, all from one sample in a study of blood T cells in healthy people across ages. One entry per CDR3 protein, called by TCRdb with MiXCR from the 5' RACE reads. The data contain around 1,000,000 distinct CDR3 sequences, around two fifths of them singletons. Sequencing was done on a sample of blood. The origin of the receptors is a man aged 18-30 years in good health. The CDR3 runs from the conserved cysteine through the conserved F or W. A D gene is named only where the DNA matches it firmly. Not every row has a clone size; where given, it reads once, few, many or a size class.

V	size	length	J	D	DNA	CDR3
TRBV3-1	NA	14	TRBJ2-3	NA	TGTGCCAGCAGCCAAGGGCCAGGCACAGATACGCAGTATTTT	CASSQGPGTDTQYF
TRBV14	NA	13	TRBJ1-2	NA	TGTGCCAGCAGCCAAGTCCAGGGACTTGGCTACACCTTC	CASSQVQGLGYTF
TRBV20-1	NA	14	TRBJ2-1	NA	TGCAGTGCTAGAGCAAGCGTATCCTACAATGAGCAGTTCTTC	CSARASVSYNEQFF
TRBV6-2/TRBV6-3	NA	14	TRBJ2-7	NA	TGTGCCAGCAAACGGGACGCAGACTACAATGAGCAGTACTTC	CASKRDADYNEQYF
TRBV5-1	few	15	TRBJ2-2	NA	TGCGCCAGCAGCCCCCGGACGACGAACACCGGGGAGCTGTTTTTT	CASSPRTTNTGELFF
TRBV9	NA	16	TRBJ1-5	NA	TGTGCCAGCACCTCAGATGGAAGCTATAGCAATCAGCCCCAGCATTTT	CASTSDGSYSNQPQHF
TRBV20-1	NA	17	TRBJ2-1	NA	TGCAGTGCTAGAGACGGAGTTGGCGGGCAGCACTACAATGAGCAGTTCTTC	CSARDGVGGQHYNEQFF
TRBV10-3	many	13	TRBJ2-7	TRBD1	TGTGCCATCAGTGTGGTCAGGGGGAGCGAGCAGTACTTC	CAISVVRGSEQYF
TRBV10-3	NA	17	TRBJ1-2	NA	TGTGCCATCAGTGAGTCCCCCCCACAGGTGCGGAACTATGGCTACACCTTC	CAISESPPQVRNYGYTF
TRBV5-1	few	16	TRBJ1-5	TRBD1	TGCGCCAGCAGCCCCTCCAACGGACAGGGCGATCAGCCCCAGCATTTT	CASSPSNGQGDQPQHF
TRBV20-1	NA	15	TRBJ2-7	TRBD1	TGCAGTGCTAGAGAGCCGGGACAGACACACTACGAGCAGTACTTC	CSAREPGQTHYEQYF
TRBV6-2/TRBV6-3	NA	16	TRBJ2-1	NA	TGTGCCAGCAGTAGGGGACGGAGCCAAATCTCCTACGAGCAGTTCTTC	CASSRGRSQISYEQFF
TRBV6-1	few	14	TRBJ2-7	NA	TGTGCCAGCAGTGAATCCCAGGGAGGTTACGAGCAGTACTTC	CASSESQGGYEQYF
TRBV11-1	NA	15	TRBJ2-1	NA	TGTGCCAGCAGCTCATCTCAAGGGGGTTACAATGAGCAGTTCTTC	CASSSSQGGYNEQFF
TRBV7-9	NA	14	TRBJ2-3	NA	TGTGCCAGCAGCCCAGGTAGTGGGGCAGATACGCAGTATTTT	CASSPGSGADTQYF
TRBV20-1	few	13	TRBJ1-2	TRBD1	TGCAGTGCTAGCTCCGGGACAGGGGTTGGCTACACCTTC	CSASSGTGVGYTF
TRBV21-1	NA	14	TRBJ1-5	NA	TGTGCCAGCACACACCGACAGGGCAATCAGCCCCAGCATTTT	CASTHRQGNQPQHF
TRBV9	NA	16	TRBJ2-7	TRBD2	TGTGCCAGCAGCACCGGGGGGGGTACCTCCTACAATGAGCAGTACTTC	CASSTGGGTSYNEQYF
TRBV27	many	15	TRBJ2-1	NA	TGTGCCAGCAGTTCGCTTACGGGGCGTTACAATGAGCAGTTCTTC	CASSSLTGRYNEQFF
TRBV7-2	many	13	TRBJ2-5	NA	TGTGCCAGCAGCGTAGGTTTATTAGAGACCCAGTACTTC	CASSVGLLETQYF
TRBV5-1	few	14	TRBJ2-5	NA	TGCGCCAGCAGCTTGATCACAAGACAAGAGACCCAGTACTTC	CASSLITRQETQYF
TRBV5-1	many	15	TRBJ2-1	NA	TGCGCCAGCAGAGGTGGGACTGGAGCCTACAATGAGCAGTTCTTC	CASRGGTGAYNEQFF
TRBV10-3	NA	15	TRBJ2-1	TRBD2	TGTGCCATAAACCGACTAGCGGGGGGGCTTAATGAGCAGTTCTTC	CAINRLAGGLNEQFF
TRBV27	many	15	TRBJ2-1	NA	TGTGCCAGCATCAGTAGCCTAGCCCGTTTGGATGAGCAGTTCTTC	CASISSLARLDEQFF
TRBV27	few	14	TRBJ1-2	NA	TGTGCCAGCAGTCCAAGCGAGGGAGACTATGGCTACACCTTC	CASSPSEGDYGYTF
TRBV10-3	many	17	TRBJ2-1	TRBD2	TGTGCCATCAGAAGGACTAGCGGGGGGGTACGATACAATGAGCAGTTCTTC	CAIRRTSGGVRYNEQFF
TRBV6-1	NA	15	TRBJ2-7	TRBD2	TGTGCCAGCAGTGAATACGGGGGGGAAGACTACGAGCAGTACTTC	CASSEYGGEDYEQYF
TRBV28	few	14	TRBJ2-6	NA	TGTGCCAGCGGGGGGACTCCTGGGGCCAACGTCCTGACTTTC	CASGGTPGANVLTF
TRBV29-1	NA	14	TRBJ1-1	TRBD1	TGCAGCGTCTGGGACAGGGGGTTGAACACTGAAGCTTTCTTT	CSVWDRGLNTEAFF
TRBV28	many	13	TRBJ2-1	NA	TGTGCCAGCAGTCATTGGCAGAACAATGAGCAGTTCTTC	CASSHWQNNEQFF
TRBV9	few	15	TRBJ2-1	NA	TGTGCCAGCGGCCTCCAGGGCTACTCCTACAATGAGCAGTTCTTC	CASGLQGYSYNEQFF
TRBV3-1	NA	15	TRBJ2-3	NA	TGTGCCAGCAGCTCCCACTTAATTTCCACAGATACGCAGTATTTT	CASSSHLISTDTQYF
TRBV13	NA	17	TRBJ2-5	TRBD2	TGTGCCAGCAGCCTCGGACTAGCGGGGGTGAACTACAATGAGCAGTACTTC	CASSLGLAGVNYNEQYF
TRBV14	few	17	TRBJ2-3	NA	TGTGCCAGCAGCCAAGATCGTCCCACATCTTCCACAGATACGCAGTATTTT	CASSQDRPTSSTDTQYF
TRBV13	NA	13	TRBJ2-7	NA	TGTGCCAGCAGCGCGGACGGAGACTACGAGCAGTACTTC	CASSADGDYEQYF
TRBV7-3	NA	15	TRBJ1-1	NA	TGTGCCAGCAGCTTAAACCCAGAGGGGTCCACTGAAGCTTTCTTT	CASSLNPEGSTEAFF
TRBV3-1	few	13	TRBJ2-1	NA	TGTGCCAGCAGCCAAGATCTGGGGTATGTGCAGTTCTTC	CASSQDLGYVQFF
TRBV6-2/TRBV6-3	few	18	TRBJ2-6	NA	TGTGCCAGCAGTTACAGGCCATCGTCGAGCTCTGGGGCCAACGTCCTGACTTTC	CASSYRPSSSSGANVLTF
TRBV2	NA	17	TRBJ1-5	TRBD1	TGTGCCAGCAGTCGCCGGACAGGGGAGAGTCGCAATCAGCCCCAGCATTTT	CASSRRTGESRNQPQHF
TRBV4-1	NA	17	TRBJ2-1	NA	TGCGCCAGCAGCCAGGGGCAGGGCCAAACCCCCCGAAATGAGCAGTTCTTC	CASSQGQGQTPRNEQFF
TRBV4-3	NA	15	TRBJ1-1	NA	TGCGCCAGCAGCCAAGGACCGTCCGTGAACACTGAAGCTTTCTTT	CASSQGPSVNTEAFF
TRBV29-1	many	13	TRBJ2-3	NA	TGCAGCGTTCAAGGGAATAGCACAGATACGCAGTATTTT	CSVQGNSTDTQYF
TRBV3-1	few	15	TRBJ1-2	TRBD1	TGTGCCAGCGGTGACGGGACAGGGGTCCTCTATGGCTACACCTTC	CASGDGTGVLYGYTF
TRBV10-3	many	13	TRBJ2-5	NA	TGTGCCATCAGTGACCGGGGTAGAGAGACCCAGTACTTC	CAISDRGRETQYF
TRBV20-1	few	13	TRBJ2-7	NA	TGCAGTGCTAGAGATCACGACAGCTACGAGCAGTACTTC	CSARDHDSYEQYF
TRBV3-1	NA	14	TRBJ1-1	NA	TGTGCCAGCAGCCAAGTGGGAGGGTACACTGAAGCTTTCTTT	CASSQVGGYTEAFF
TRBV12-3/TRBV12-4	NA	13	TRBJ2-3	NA	TGTGCCAGCAGGACACAAGACCGACATACGCAGTATTTT	CASRTQDRHTQYF
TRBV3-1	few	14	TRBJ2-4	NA	TGTGCCAGCAGCCAAGGGGATTACAAAAACATTCAGTACTTC	CASSQGDYKNIQYF
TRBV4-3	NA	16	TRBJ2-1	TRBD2	TGCGCCAGCAGCCAAGTCTCCGTGACTAGCCTCAATGAGCAGTTCTTC	CASSQVSVTSLNEQFF
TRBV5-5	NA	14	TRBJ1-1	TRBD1	TGTGCCAGCAGCTTGGAGACAGGGGGCACTGAAGCTTTCTTT	CASSLETGGTEAFF
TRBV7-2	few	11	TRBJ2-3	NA	TGTGCCAGCAGCTTAGATTATAGCCAGTATTTT	CASSLDYSQYF
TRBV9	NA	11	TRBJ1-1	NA	TGTGCCAGCAGCACTGAGACTGAAGCTTTCTTT	CASSTETEAFF
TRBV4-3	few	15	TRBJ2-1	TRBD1	TGCGCCAGCAGCGGCCGGGACAGGGAGTTCGATGAGCAGTTCTTC	CASSGRDREFDEQFF
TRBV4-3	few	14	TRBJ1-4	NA	TGCGCCAAAAGACGGGGAGGGTCCTATGAAAAACTGTTTTTT	CAKRRGGSYEKLFF